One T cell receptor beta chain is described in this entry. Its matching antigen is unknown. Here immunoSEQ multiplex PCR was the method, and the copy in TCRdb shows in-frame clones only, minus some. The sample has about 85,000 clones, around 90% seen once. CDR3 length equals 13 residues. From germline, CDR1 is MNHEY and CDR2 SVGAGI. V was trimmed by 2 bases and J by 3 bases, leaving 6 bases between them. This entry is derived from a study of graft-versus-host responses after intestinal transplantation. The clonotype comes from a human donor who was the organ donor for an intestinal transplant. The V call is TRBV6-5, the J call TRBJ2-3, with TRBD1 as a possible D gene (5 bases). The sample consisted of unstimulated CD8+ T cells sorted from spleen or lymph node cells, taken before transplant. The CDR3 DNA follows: TGTGCCAGCAGTTACGGGGCGACAGATACGCAGTATTTT. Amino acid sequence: CASSYGATDTQYF.